This paragraph covers one T cell receptor (beta chain) sequence. Its antigen is undetermined. This entry comes from a study of shared clonotypes between healthy human individuals. Notes on the study in general: Several donors shared about 4.8% of their naive CD4 clonotypes. Measured sharing among donors was expected to vary with sequencing depth. Compared with memory subsets, naive subsets generally had larger estimated richness.

Germline CDR1 is SNHLY and CDR2 is FYNNEI. The ends lost 5 bases at V and 0 bases at J; junction bases unmatched: 7. This CDR3 region has 15 residues. Assay used: immunoSEQ multiplex PCR; TCRdb lists only in-frame clones, some missing. The sample has roughly 760,000 clones, approximately 79% seen once. The chain joins TRBV2 to TRBJ2-7; 7 nucleotides agree with TRBD2. Sequencing used memory CD4+ T cells sorted from blood. Regarding subset: CD45RA-negative fraction. The sequence derives from a woman aged 30 to 39 in good health. The CDR3 spells CASSPASGGSYEQYF. CDR3 bases: TGTGCCAGCAGTCCCGCTAGCGGAGGCTCCTACGAGCAGTACTTC.